Sequencing of this TCR beta chain was carried out in a study of blood T cell repertoires in COVID-19 (dated by TCRdb to about 2020). Background on the whole study: Samples from collaborators originated in the United States, Italy and Spain and spanned both the acute and convalescent phases of COVID-19. The prospective study material was composed of cDNA or gDNA derived from T cells, B-cell-depleted T cells, or PBMCs. HLA class I and class II types, where available, came from metadata supplied by the sample provider rather than from assay-based typing. The repertoires were released in a freely available public database intended as a resource for research on the immune response to SARS-CoV-2. Deeply sampled blood TCRbeta repertoires from subjects exposed to, actively infected with, or recovered from COVID-19 were included in the dataset. Sample metadata almost always included a de-identified subject ID, COVID-19 status, age in years and sex. The samples were drawn from two sources: the first 160 participants of the ongoing ImmuneRACE study, and 1,254 subjects contributed by 6 global collaborators.

The paper's findings and limits, for the study overall: The amount of clinical and demographic metadata varied by source and participant and was provided uncurated.

The collaborating institutions used their own protocols to collect whole blood in K2EDTA tubes. For TCRbeta analysis, collaborators shipped samples as frozen whole blood, isolated PBMCs, or DNA extracted from either of those sample types. TCRbeta CDR3 regions were amplified from genomic DNA by means of the immunoSEQ Assay, a bias-controlled multiplex PCR. The paper's processing steps were these. Within the assay, amplification of reference gene primers was used to estimate how many nucleated cells each sample contained. To quantify the absolute abundance of each unique TCRbeta CDR3 rearrangement, sequence reads were collapsed and filtered. For each sample, productive Simpson clonality was calculated by taking the square root of Simpson's diversity index across productive rearrangements. Sourced from immuneACCESS, this table was stored by TCRdb with only in-frame sequences that have V and J called. A share of the clones is absent; for the studies checked, an unresolved V gene accounts for under half, and the remainder has no known explanation. The V and J calls and clone size are taken from that table; D and trimming were inferred from the DNA. For this sample there are about 65,000 clones; around four fifths appear just once. About 40% of the sample belongs to the ten largest clones.

The V end loses 6 bases and the J end loses 7 bases, and a stretch of 10 bases separates them. For CDR1 and CDR2, the germline V gene lists MGHRA and YSYEKL. Reading from cysteine to phenylalanine, the CDR3 counts 12 amino acids. CDR3 DNA only is kept here, 36 bases in frame from base 1. Points on this clone: This receptor's antigen is unknown. No qualities accompany the bases; no much larger clone lies one base away.

The source material was peripheral blood. The chain employs TRBV4-1 and TRBJ2-1; the D gene is unclear. The clonotype comes from a human donor in a cohort sampled during active COVID-19. The DNA sequence is TGCGCCAGCAGTCTTAGGAGTAATGAGCAGTTCTTC. Translated, it gives CASSLRSNEQFF.